Listed below are T cell receptor beta chains from one sample, sequenced in a study of identical twins. TCRdb itself ran the 5' RACE reads through MiXCR, one entry per CDR3 protein. Here the sample spans nearly 650,000 distinct CDR3 sequences, 7.1% being singletons. The sample also formed part of further work on yellow fever vaccine responses in identical twins.

The sequenced material came from PBMCs. The receptors here all came from a woman in her late teens or twenties in good health. The CDR3 runs from the conserved cysteine through the conserved F or W. Each record gives: J gene, D gene, clone size, V gene, CDR3 protein, CDR3 DNA. The D gene is left open where the match is weak. Expanded clones get a size class; other rows say once, few or many, or leave the size out.

>TRBJ1-1|NA|NA|TRBV10-3
CAISASKNQGTEAFF
TGTGCCATCAGTGCCTCAAAAAATCAGGGGACTGAAGCTTTCTTT
>TRBJ2-3|NA|NA|TRBV5-6
CASSLVGRGDDTQYF
TGTGCCAGCAGCTTGGTTGGCAGGGGAGACGATACGCAGTATTTT
>TRBJ2-1|TRBD2|few|TRBV6-2/TRBV6-3
CASNDLAGNNEQFF
TGTGCCAGCAACGACCTAGCGGGTAACAATGAGCAGTTCTTC
>TRBJ2-7|NA|few|TRBV5-1
CASSAGHLSSYEQYF
TGCGCCAGCAGCGCGGGACATCTAAGCTCCTACGAGCAGTACTTC
>TRBJ1-3|NA|NA|TRBV29-1
CSVDLPGRSSGNTIYF
TGCAGCGTTGACCTCCCGGGACGGAGCTCTGGAAACACCATATATTTT
>TRBJ2-6|TRBD2|NA|TRBV3-1
CASTITGLAGSGANVLTF
TGTGCCAGCACAATTACGGGACTAGCGGGGTCCGGGGCCAACGTCCTGACTTTC
>TRBJ2-1|TRBD1|few|TRBV12-3/TRBV12-4
CASSLRDRGSYNEQFF
TGTGCCAGCAGTTTACGGGACAGGGGATCCTACAATGAGCAGTTCTTC
>TRBJ2-5|NA|few|TRBV20-1
CSARRQGGTQYF
TGCAGTGCTAGAAGGCAGGGGGGGACCCAGTACTTC
>TRBJ2-1|TRBD2|many|TRBV5-1
CASFGLAASSYNEQFF
TGCGCCAGCTTCGGACTAGCGGCTAGCTCCTACAATGAGCAGTTCTTC
>TRBJ2-7|TRBD1|NA|TRBV28
CASSFRGQGNEQYF
TGTGCCAGCAGTTTCCGCGGACAGGGGAACGAGCAGTACTTC
>TRBJ2-7|TRBD1|few|TRBV4-1
CASSQGGDRYEQYF
TGCGCCAGCAGCCAAGGGGGGGACAGGTACGAGCAGTACTTC
>TRBJ2-5|NA|NA|TRBV7-3
CASSSYDGTQYF
TGTGCCAGCAGCTCATACGACGGGACCCAGTACTTC
>TRBJ2-2|NA|NA|TRBV27
CASRDRALTGELFF
TGTGCCAGCAGGGATAGGGCCCTTACCGGGGAGCTGTTTTTT
>TRBJ2-3|TRBD2|few|TRBV7-8
CASSPRTPLAGSTDTQYF
TGTGCCAGCAGCCCACGCACCCCTTTAGCGGGAAGCACAGATACGCAGTATTTT
>TRBJ1-4|NA|NA|TRBV5-1
CASSLNRGHDEKLFF
TGCGCCAGCAGCTTGAACCGGGGACATGATGAAAAACTGTTTTTT
>TRBJ2-1|TRBD2|many|TRBV6-5
CASSSPGQGTSGGPRQNNEQFF
TGTGCCAGCAGTTCCCCGGGACAGGGGACTAGCGGGGGGCCCCGTCAAAACAATGAGCAGTTCTTC
>TRBJ2-7|NA|NA|TRBV7-9
CASSLTVPGVYEQYF
TGTGCCAGCAGCTTAACGGTACCGGGTGTCTACGAGCAGTACTTC
>TRBJ2-3|TRBD2|NA|TRBV10-3
CAPGSSGGRGHTQYF
TGTGCCCCCGGGAGTAGCGGGGGGCGTGGTCATACGCAGTATTTT
>TRBJ2-1|NA|NA|TRBV7-8
CASSHRGGRSSYNEQFF
TGTGCCAGCAGCCATAGAGGGGGGAGAAGCTCCTACAATGAGCAGTTCTTC
>TRBJ2-2|TRBD1|NA|TRBV29-1
CSVGQEETGELFF
TGCAGCGTGGGACAGGAGGAAACCGGGGAGCTGTTTTTT
>TRBJ2-7|NA|few|TRBV12-3/TRBV12-4
CASSLGDGRYEQYF
TGTGCCAGCAGTTTAGGGGACGGTCGGTACGAGCAGTACTTC
>TRBJ2-7|TRBD1|few|TRBV10-2
CASSEFVGGPYEQYF
TGCGCCAGCAGTGAGTTCGTAGGGGGCCCCTACGAGCAGTACTTC
>TRBJ1-2|TRBD1|few|TRBV5-1
CASSVGGTAYGYTF
TGCGCCAGCAGCGTGGGGGGGACAGCCTATGGCTACACCTTC
>TRBJ2-7|NA|few|TRBV28
CASRPDSTYEQYF
TGTGCCAGCAGGCCTGACTCGACCTACGAGCAGTACTTC
>TRBJ2-7|NA|NA|TRBV6-1
CASSPTPYYLYEQYF
TGTGCCAGCAGCCCCACCCCTTATTATCTCTACGAGCAGTACTTC
>TRBJ2-7|NA|NA|TRBV9
CASSVEGRVTHEQYF
TGTGCCAGCAGCGTAGAGGGCAGGGTTACCCACGAGCAGTACTTC
>TRBJ1-3|NA|NA|TRBV2
CASSAFLQTPGNTIYF
TGTGCCAGCAGTGCCTTTTTGCAGACACCGGGAAACACCATATATTTT
>TRBJ2-5|TRBD2|once|TRBV6-5
CASSYGVAGEQQETQYF
TGTGCCAGCAGTTACGGAGTAGCGGGGGAACAACAAGAGACCCAGTACTTC
>TRBJ2-5|NA|many|TRBV15
CATSRETFRETQYF
TGTGCCACCAGCAGAGAGACGTTCAGGGAGACCCAGTACTTC
>TRBJ2-1|NA|few|TRBV12-3/TRBV12-4
CASSPGVRFPYNEQFF
TGTGCCAGCAGTCCAGGGGTACGTTTTCCCTACAATGAGCAGTTCTTC
>TRBJ1-2|TRBD1|NA|TRBV7-9
CASSLTGTGSDLYGYTF
TGTGCCAGCAGCTTAACCGGGACAGGGTCGGACCTCTATGGCTACACCTTC
>TRBJ2-3|NA|many|TRBV6-4
CASSVEVTDTQYF
TGTGCCAGCAGTGTGGAAGTAACAGATACGCAGTATTTT
>TRBJ2-1|TRBD2|many|TRBV7-7
CASSLGGSGVDEQFF
TGTGCCAGCAGCTTGGGGGGTAGCGGGGTAGATGAGCAGTTCTTC
>TRBJ2-1|TRBD2|NA|TRBV19
CASNQRASGSDEQFF
TGTGCCAGTAATCAACGGGCTAGCGGGAGTGATGAGCAGTTCTTC
>TRBJ1-1|TRBD1|NA|TRBV5-1
CVSSGGTDNTEAFF
TGCGTCAGCAGCGGCGGGACAGATAACACTGAAGCTTTCTTT
>TRBJ2-3|NA|few|TRBV27
CASSLFGSATDTQYF
TGTGCCAGCAGTTTATTTGGGTCGGCCACAGATACGCAGTATTTT
>TRBJ2-1|TRBD2|many|TRBV5-1
CASSSLAGGPNEQFF
TGCGCCAGCAGCTCCTTAGCGGGGGGGCCGAATGAGCAGTTCTTC
>TRBJ2-3|TRBD2|NA|TRBV20-1
CSAVRGGPDTQYF
TGCAGTGCAGTTCGGGGGGGGCCAGATACGCAGTATTTT
>TRBJ2-5|NA|many|TRBV12-3/TRBV12-4
CASSLGGQGETQYF
TGTGCCAGCAGCTTAGGCGGGCAGGGAGAGACCCAGTACTTC
>TRBJ1-6|TRBD1|many|TRBV5-1
CASSQGGGASHSPLHF
TGCGCCAGCAGTCAGGGAGGGGGCGCATCCCATTCACCCCTCCACTTT
>TRBJ1-5|NA|few|TRBV29-1
CSVCVGAGSNQPQHF
TGCAGCGTTTGTGTGGGGGCAGGGAGCAATCAGCCCCAGCATTTT
>TRBJ2-5|TRBD1|few|TRBV20-1
CSARKGQRYQETQYF
TGCAGTGCTAGGAAGGGACAGAGATATCAAGAGACCCAGTACTTC